This entry lists 7 T cell receptor beta chains sequenced from one sample in a study of blood T cell repertoires in COVID-19. The assay was immunoSEQ multiplex PCR, and TCRdb's table has in-frame clones only and misses some. The profile shows under 250,000 clones, around nine tenths of them singletons. Specimen: peripheral blood. These TCRs come from a man older than 75 with acute or convalescent COVID-19.

This clone occurred a few times. The rearrangement links TRBV3-1 (or the pseudogene TRBV3-2) to TRBJ1-1, with 9 bases matching TRBD1. The J segment lost 5 bases and the V segment lost 0 bases, leaving 7 bases of the junction unmatched. Germline V gene lookup returns CDR1 LGHDT and CDR2 YNNKEL (reference sequence). The CDR3 contains 16 residues. For the CDR3, the DNA is TGTGCCAGCAGCCAAGAGTCTAGGACAGGGGTTACTGAAGCTTTCTTT. This sequence encodes CASSQESRTGVTEAFF.

This chain uses TRBV13 with TRBJ1-3; 7 bases map to TRBD1. This CDR3 is 20 amino acids long. CDR1 is PRHDT and CDR2 is FYEKMQ in the germline V gene (reference sequence). Germline trimming cut 5 bases from V and 0 bases from J; bases unmatched to any gene: 19. In DNA, the CDR3 is TGTGCCAGCAGCCCCTTTTCCGGGACAGACCATCTTTCCTCTGGAAACACCATATATTTT. As protein: CASSPFSGTDHLSSGNTIYF.

This clone was recorded once. The chain is built from TRBV7-3 and TRBJ2-5, with TRBD2 matching over 15 bases. The CDR3 length is 15 residues. Germline loops: CDR1 SGHTA, CDR2 FQGTGA. The trim removed 5 bases at V and 4 bases at J, leaving 2 bases unmatched. The CDR3 bases are TGTGCCAGCAGCCTGGGACTAGCGGGAGGAGAGACCCAGTACTTC. Translated: CASSLGLAGGETQYF.

The chain is built from TRBV2 and TRBJ1-5; D uncertain. CDR3 size: 15 residues. The germline V gene has CDR1 SNHLY and CDR2 FYNNEI. The V and J ends lost 5 bases and 2 bases respectively, with 13 bases between them. CDR3 coding DNA: TGTGCCAGCAGTTTGTACACCGAGGGCAATCAGCCCCAGCATTTT. Protein product: CASSLYTEGNQPQHF.

The chain employs TRBV28 and TRBJ2-2; D might be TRBD1 (6 bases). The germline V gene encodes CDR1 MDHEN and CDR2 SYDVKM. Trimming stripped 7 bases from V and 6 bases from J, with 15 bases between. The CDR3 consists of 14 residues. The CDR3 DNA follows: TGTGCCAGCAATATACTAACAGGGTCCGGGGAGCTGTTTTTT. Encoded protein: CASNILTGSGELFF.

The chain carries TRBV5-1 and TRBJ2-5; D gene uncertain. Germline CDR1 is SGHRS and CDR2 is YFSETQ. Trimming pared 0 bases from V and 3 bases from J, leaving 9 bases between. CDR3 length equals 14 residues. The CDR3 here is CASSLGTSEETQYF. For the CDR3, the DNA is TGCGCCAGCAGCTTGGGAACGTCAGAAGAGACCCAGTACTTC.

As to this clone: Other DNA sequences of this sample code for an identical CDR3. J is TRBJ2-3 and V is TRBV5-1; TRBD2 matches 9 bases. The length of the CDR3 is 15 residues. The germline gives CDR1 SGHRS, CDR2 YFSETQ. Trimming removed 2 bases from V and 0 bases from J; junction bases left unmatched: 1. CDR3 region: CASSFLAGSTDTQYF. The CDR3, as DNA: TGCGCCAGCAGCTTCCTAGCGGGGAGCACAGATACGCAGTATTTT.